Presented here are 21 T cell receptor beta chains from one specimen sequenced in a study of T cells in localized non-small cell lung cancer. Data came from immunoSEQ multiplex PCR; TCRdb stores just in-frame clones and leaves some out. Here the sample spans 25,000 to 30,000 clones, 85% to 95% being singletons. Sample: peripheral blood, taken before any cancer treatment. These TCRs come from a female donor older than 55 with stage I lung adenocarcinoma.

This clone was counted a single time. The chain joins TRBV2 to TRBJ2-7; 16 nucleotides agree with TRBD2. V shed 7 bases and J 3 bases; nucleotides not matched to a gene: 6. This CDR3 is 16 amino acids long. Germline V gene data show CDR1 as SNHLY and CDR2 as FYNNEI. The chain's CDR3 is CASKMGLAGGFYEQYF. The CDR3 bases are TGTGCCAGCAAAATGGGACTAGCGGGAGGGTTCTACGAGCAGTACTTC.

This clone was counted a single time. The J gene is TRBJ2-7, the V gene TRBV18, with TRBD1 matching over 7 bases. Germline V gene data show CDR1 as KGHSH and CDR2 as LQKENI. The CDR3 spans 14 residues. Trimming cost V 5 bases and J 2 bases; bases outside gene matches: 6. CDR3 DNA sequence: TGTGCCAGCTCATCCCCCGGGACAGCCTACGAGCAGTACTTC. Its protein product is CASSSPGTAYEQYF.

Notes on this clone: Additional DNA sequences in this sample encode the identical CDR3. The chain employs TRBV6-1 and TRBJ1-2, with a tentative D call TRBD1 (6 bases). This CDR3 is built from 12 residues. Trimming pared 8 bases from V and 7 bases from J, leaving 14 bases between. Germline V gives CDR1 MNHNS, CDR2 SASEGT. As DNA, the CDR3 is TGTGCCAGCTCGCCTCAGGGGTTTGGCTACACCTTC. The encoded protein is CASSPQGFGYTF.

This chain uses TRBV7-9 with TRBJ1-1; TRBD1 matches at 9 bases. Germline V gene lookup returns CDR1 SEHNR and CDR2 FQNEAQ (reference sequence). The CDR3 is 17 amino acids. Trimming took 0 bases from V and 4 from J; bases not matched to a gene: 9. The CDR3 loop is CASSLATGQGDVTEAFF. CDR3 DNA sequence: TGTGCCAGCAGCTTAGCGACGGGACAGGGAGATGTCACTGAAGCTTTCTTT.

The CDR3 DNA sequence: TGTGCTAGTGGTGCCGGGACAGGGGGCACAGATACGCAGTATTTT. Translated: CASGAGTGGTDTQYF. The rearrangement uses TRBV12-5 and TRBJ2-3; 10 bases are a match to TRBD1. Germline CDR1 LGHNT, CDR2 FRNRAP. The CDR3 spans 15 residues. V lost 5 bases to trimming and J lost 1 base; unmatched junction nucleotides: 3.

The chain's CDR3 is CASSLYSGANVLTF. The CDR3 bases are TGTGCCAGCAGCCTATACTCTGGGGCCAACGTCCTGACTTTC. V and J are TRBV14 and TRBJ2-6, with D hard to call. V was trimmed by 4 bases and J by 0 bases, leaving 4 bases between them. Germline V lookup: CDR1 SGHDN, CDR2 FVKESK. This CDR3 contains 14 residues.

This clone occurred once. The chain recombines TRBV28 with TRBJ2-7; D remains unclear. The V end lost 8 bases, the J end lost 2 bases, and 13 bases lay between the germline ends. There are 13 residues in the CDR3. The germline gives CDR1 MDHEN, CDR2 SYDVKM. The CDR3 coding sequence is TGTGCCAGCCTCCGGACCCGACCCTACGAGCAGTACTTC. It codes for CASLRTRPYEQYF.

The chain couples TRBV5-1 to TRBJ2-1, with D perhaps assigned TRBD1 or TRBD2 (6 bases each). Germline lookup yields CDR1 SGHRS and CDR2 YFSETQ. CDR3 length: 15 amino acids. The V end lost 0 bases, the J end lost 2 bases, and 9 bases lay between the germline ends. CDR3 nucleotide sequence: TGCGCCAGCAGCTTGGAGGGGGGACCCTACAATGAGCAGTTCTTC. This sequence encodes CASSLEGGPYNEQFF.

The V call is TRBV18, the J call TRBJ2-7, with TRBD2 matching over 10 bases. With V trimmed by 2 bases and J by 5 bases, 12 bases remained unmatched. Looked up from germline, CDR1 is KGHSH and CDR2 is LQKENI. This CDR3 has 17 amino acids. The CDR3 spells CASSPTPQSGRGNEQYF. In DNA form, the CDR3 reads TGTGCCAGCTCACCAACCCCTCAAAGCGGGAGGGGAAACGAGCAGTACTTC.

J is TRBJ1-1 and V is TRBV5-1, with 7 nucleotides matching TRBD1. The length of the CDR3 is 15 residues. Germline trimming cut 1 base from V and 4 bases from J; bases unmatched to any gene: 7. Germline V lookup: CDR1 SGHRS, CDR2 YFSETQ. CDR3 bases: TGCGCCAGCAGCTTGCAGAGGCCAGGGGGCACTGAAGCTTTCTTT. It codes for CASSLQRPGGTEAFF.

The V call is TRBV27, the J call TRBJ2-4; D gene uncertain. CDR1 and CDR2 from the germline V gene are MNHEY and SMNVEV (reference sequence). Trimming took off 5 bases at V and 6 bases at J, with 29 bases between the two ends. CDR3 length equals 19 residues. The CDR3: CASSPLVLSARTKGNIQYF. CDR3 sequence (DNA): TGTGCCAGCAGTCCCCTTGTACTGTCGGCGCGAACGAAGGGAAACATTCAGTACTTC.

The CDR3 here is CASSAPLGRETKNIQYF. In nucleotides, the CDR3 is TGTGCCAGCAGTGCCCCTCTGGGGAGGGAAACCAAAAACATTCAGTACTTC. The chain links TRBV6-1 to TRBJ2-4, with 7 nucleotides matching TRBD2. V trimming: 4 bases; J trimming: 2 bases; junction bases outside the gene matches: 11. The CDR3 totals 17 residues. Germline V gene data show CDR1 as MNHNS and CDR2 as SASEGT.

The V call is TRBV5-5, the J call TRBJ2-4; 8 bases align to TRBD1. Germline CDR1 SGHKS, CDR2 YYEKEE (reference sequence). There are 14 residues in the CDR3. Germline trimming cut 1 base from V and 6 bases from J; bases unmatched to any gene: 3. The CDR3 loop is CASSLTGQGNIQYF. CDR3 nucleotide sequence: TGTGCCAGCAGCTTGACCGGACAGGGAAACATTCAGTACTTC. Drawing the rest from reference TRBV5-5 and TRBJ2-4, the complete variable domain is DAGVTQSPTHLIKTRGQQVTLRCSPISGHKSVSWYQQVLGQGPQFIFQYYEKEERGRGNFPDRFSARQFPNYSSELNVNALLLGDSALYLCASSLTGQGNIQYFGAGTRLSVL.

V gene TRBV18 combines with J gene TRBJ1-1; 8 nucleotides line up with TRBD1. The CDR3 has 12 residues. Trimming took 5 bases from V and 7 from J; bases not matched to a gene: 3. Germline lookup yields CDR1 KGHSH and CDR2 LQKENI. The CDR3 DNA reads TGTGCCAGCTCAATAGGACAGGGTGAAGCTTTCTTT. It translates to CASSIGQGEAFF.

The chain recombines TRBV14 with TRBJ1-2, with a possible D match to TRBD1 (5 bases). The CDR3 covers 13 residues. V was trimmed by 1 base and J by 4 bases, leaving 7 bases between them. Germline V lookup: CDR1 SGHDN, CDR2 FVKESK. The CDR3 spells CASSQVRAYGYTF. The CDR3 bases are TGTGCCAGCAGCCAAGTCAGGGCCTATGGCTACACCTTC. Full variable domain (remainder filled in from reference TRBV14 and TRBJ1-2): EAGVTQFPSHSVIEKGQTVTLRCDPISGHDNLYWYRRVMGKEIKFLLHFVKESKQDESGMPNNRFLAERTGGTYSTLKVQPAELEDSGVYFCASSQVRAYGYTFGSGTRLTVV.

The gene calls are TRBV2 and TRBJ1-5; D may be TRBD1 (5 bases). The CDR3 sequence is 17 residues long. The germline V gene has CDR1 SNHLY and CDR2 FYNNEI. The V end lost 5 bases, the J end lost 1 base, and 18 bases lay between the germline ends. The CDR3 bases are TGTGCCAGCAGTACTGGTGGAGGGGAGAGGAGCAATCAGCCCCAGCATTTT. This translates into CASSTGGGERSNQPQHF. Full variable domain (rest looked up from reference TRBV2 and TRBJ1-5): EPEVTQTPSHQVTQMGQEVILRCVPISNHLYFYWYRQILGQKVEFLVSFYNNEISEKSEIFDDQFSVERPDGSNFTLKIRSTKLEDSAMYFCASSTGGGERSNQPQHFGDGTRLSIL.

This clone appeared a few times. V and J are TRBV6-1 and TRBJ1-2; D is perhaps TRBD1 (6 bases). V lost 5 bases, J lost 4 bases, and 14 bases lay in between. The CDR3 sequence is 14 residues long. Germline CDR1 reads MNHNS; CDR2 reads SASEGT. The CDR3 DNA is TGTGCCAGCAGTCCGACAGGCCCGATCTATGGCTACACCTTC. As protein: CASSPTGPIYGYTF.

The chain recombines TRBV5-1 with TRBJ1-2; D perhaps matches TRBD1 (5 bases). V dropped 1 base and J dropped 2 bases, with 9 bases sitting between them. The CDR3 extends over 14 amino acids. Germline loops: CDR1 SGHRS, CDR2 YFSETQ. CDR3: CASSLYGGNYGYTF. The DNA for the CDR3 is TGCGCCAGCAGCTTGTACGGGGGGAACTATGGCTACACCTTC.

This clone showed up just a few times. V gene TRBV27 combines with J gene TRBJ1-1, with D uncertain. There are 14 residues in the CDR3. Between the trimmed V and J ends, which lost 1 base and 2 bases, there was a span of 8 bases. Germline CDR1 reads MNHEY; CDR2 reads SMNVEV (reference sequence). CDR3 sequence reads: CASSLYGLNTEAFF. DNA of the CDR3: TGTGCCAGCAGTTTATACGGATTAAACACTGAAGCTTTCTTT.

This clone was picked up one time. The V gene is TRBV5-4, the J gene TRBJ2-5; D may match TRBD1 or TRBD2 (5 bases each). This CDR3 contains 15 residues. V was pared by 7 bases and J by 0 bases, with 16 bases between. CDR1 is SGHNT and CDR2 is YYREEE in the germline V gene (reference sequence). DNA for the CDR3: TGTGCCAGCGTTGTCAGGGTGGGAGACCAAGAGACCCAGTACTTC. This codes for CASVVRVGDQETQYF.

This chain uses TRBV5-6 with TRBJ1-2; weak D call: TRBD1 (5 bases). The CDR3 is 15 residues long. V dropped 0 bases and J dropped 8 bases, with 17 bases sitting between them. Germline values: CDR1 SGHDT, CDR2 YYEEEE. DNA of the CDR3: TGTGCCAGCAGCTTGGCCGGGGCGGACAAAGGGGGCTACACCTTC. Amino acid sequence: CASSLAGADKGGYTF.